A selection of T cell receptor beta chains follows, all from one sample in a study of CD8 T cells in Susac syndrome. TCRdb processed the immunoSEQ multiplex PCR reads anew with MiXCR; each CDR3 protein has one entry. Among roughly 200,000 distinct CDR3 sequences listed, just under 95% were seen once. What was sequenced was CD4+ T cells from PBMCs. Receptor source: a human donor with Susac syndrome. The CDR3 runs from the conserved cysteine through the conserved F or W. D genes are given only for firm matches. Clone size is not always given. Where it is, it says once, few, many or a class for expanded clones.

V gene	J gene	clone size	D gene	CDR3 DNA	CDR3 protein
TRBV3-1	TRBJ1-5	.	TRBD1	TGTGCCAGCAGCCCAGCGGCAGGGGGGGATCAGCCCCAGCATTTT	CASSPAAGGDQPQHF
TRBV11-2	TRBJ2-1	.	.	TGTGCCAGCAGTGGACTGACTAATGAGCAGTTCTTC	CASSGLTNEQFF
TRBV4-2	TRBJ2-5	.	TRBD2	TGTGCTAGCAGCCCCGGAGAAGCGGGAGGGGGAGAGACCCAGTACTTC	CASSPGEAGGGETQYF
TRBV29-1	TRBJ2-7	.	.	TGCAGCGTTCAATGGGACGGAGGGGAGCAGTACTTC	CSVQWDGGEQYF
TRBV30	TRBJ1-2	.	TRBD1	TGTGCCTGGAGTGTACCGGGACAGGCCTATGGCTACACCTTC	CAWSVPGQAYGYTF
TRBV18	TRBJ1-1	.	.	TGTGCCAGCTCACCCGCGGCTACTTTGAACACTGAAGCTTTCTTT	CASSPAATLNTEAFF
TRBV27	TRBJ2-3	.	TRBD2	TGTGCCAGCAGTCTTGGACTAGCGGGCCCAGATACGCAGTATTTT	CASSLGLAGPDTQYF
TRBV27	TRBJ1-3	.	.	TGTGCCAGCAGTTTAGACTTCACCTCTGGAAACACCATATATTTT	CASSLDFTSGNTIYF
TRBV20-1	TRBJ1-5	.	TRBD1	TGCAGTGCTAGTAGTGGGACAGAGAATCAGCCCCAGCATTTT	CSASSGTENQPQHF
TRBV27	TRBJ1-5	once	TRBD1	TGTGCCAGCAGTCCCTCCAGGGGGAATCAGCCCCAGCATTTT	CASSPSRGNQPQHF
TRBV7-2	TRBJ2-7	.	.	TGTGCCAGCAGTCGGTTCTACGAGCAGTACTTC	CASSRFYEQYF
TRBV2	TRBJ2-1	.	.	TGTGCCAGCAGTGAAGAGGCAGGGGAGGGTGAGCAGTTCTTC	CASSEEAGEGEQFF
TRBV4-2	TRBJ2-1	.	.	TGTGCCAGCAGCCAAGTATTCCAGGGGCGCATCTACAATGAGCAGTTCTTC	CASSQVFQGRIYNEQFF
TRBV2	TRBJ1-5	.	.	TGTGCCAGCAGTGGGGTCATGGGAAGCAATCAGCCCCAGCATTTT	CASSGVMGSNQPQHF
TRBV2	TRBJ2-7	.	.	TGTGCCAGCAGAGAGACAGCCTACGAGCAGTACTTC	CASRETAYEQYF
TRBV4-3	TRBJ1-1	.	.	TGCGCCAGCAGCCAAGAAAGTCGGCAGGGGACTGAAGCTTTCTTT	CASSQESRQGTEAFF
TRBV20-1	TRBJ2-1	.	TRBD2	TGCAGTGCTAGAAACCTAGCGGGAGGTAGTGGTGAGCAGTTCTTC	CSARNLAGGSGEQFF
TRBV27	TRBJ2-7	.	.	TGTGCCAGCAGTTTAGTTGGGCAGCCCTACGAGCAGTACTTC	CASSLVGQPYEQYF
TRBV5-1	TRBJ2-7	.	TRBD1	TGCGCCAGCAGCTTGGGGACAGGGATCTACGAGCAGTACTTC	CASSLGTGIYEQYF
TRBV5-1	TRBJ1-2	once	.	TGCGCCAGCAGCTTGGGGCAGGCCTCTAACTATGGCTACACCTTC	CASSLGQASNYGYTF
TRBV2	TRBJ1-6	.	.	TGTGCCAGCATGGTCCGGAATAATTCACCCCTCCACTTT	CASMVRNNSPLHF
TRBV28	TRBJ1-5	.	.	TGTGCCAGCAGTCTTTTTAACCCGGGGCCCCAGCATTTT	CASSLFNPGPQHF
TRBV29-1	TRBJ1-1	.	TRBD1	TGCAGCGTCTGGACAGGGGTGAACACTGAAGCTTTCTTT	CSVWTGVNTEAFF
TRBV7-9	TRBJ2-7	.	TRBD2	TGTGCCAGCAGCTTGGGCGTAGCGGGAGGGGTCTACGAGCAGTACTTC	CASSLGVAGGVYEQYF
TRBV5-4	TRBJ1-6	.	.	TGTGCCAGCAGCCTCTCGACCAACCGGGATTCACCCCTCCACTTT	CASSLSTNRDSPLHF
TRBV5-4	TRBJ1-1	.	TRBD1	TGTGCCAGCAGCGTTAGGACAGGGGGAGGGACTGAAGCTTTCTTT	CASSVRTGGGTEAFF
TRBV9	TRBJ2-5	.	TRBD2	TGTGCCAGCAGCGTAGTTCGTCGGGGGGACTCGCAAGAGACCCAGTACTTC	CASSVVRRGDSQETQYF
TRBV20-1	TRBJ1-5	once	.	TGCAGTGCTAGTGGCATCCCGGGGGGGCCCCAGCATTTT	CSASGIPGGPQHF
TRBV11-2	TRBJ1-1	.	.	TGTGCCAGCAGCTTAGGAGGGGCGACTGAAGCTTTCTTT	CASSLGGATEAFF
TRBV24-1	TRBJ2-6	.	.	TGTGCCACCAGTGCAGGGGTCTACTCTGGGGCCAACGTCCTGACTTTC	CATSAGVYSGANVLTF
TRBV5-1	TRBJ2-1	.	.	TGCGCCAGCAGCTTACCTCCACCCACCGATGAGCAGTTCTTC	CASSLPPPTDEQFF
TRBV7-9	TRBJ2-3	.	TRBD2	TGTGCCAGCAGCCTACCTTTAGCGGGAGTAACAGATACGCAGTATTTT	CASSLPLAGVTDTQYF
TRBV6-2/TRBV6-3	TRBJ2-7	.	.	TGTGCCAGCAGTTACGGGCAGAACTACGAGCAGTACTTC	CASSYGQNYEQYF
TRBV28	TRBJ1-1	.	.	TGTGCCAGCATGATCCGAAATAGGGGAGCTTTCTTT	CASMIRNRGAFF
TRBV7-6	TRBJ2-7	.	TRBD2	TGTGCCAGCAGCTTTGCGGGAGGGCCCCACGAGCAGTACTTC	CASSFAGGPHEQYF
TRBV28	TRBJ2-7	.	TRBD1	TGTGCCAGCAGTTTCTCAAGAAAAAGCGGGACAGGGGTCCACGAGCAGTACTTC	CASSFSRKSGTGVHEQYF
TRBV28	TRBJ2-1	.	TRBD2	TGTGCCAGCACCCTTAGCGGGAGGGCTTTTGATGAGCAGTTCTTC	CASTLSGRAFDEQFF
TRBV6-2/TRBV6-3	TRBJ1-5	.	.	TGTGCCAGCAGGGAACCGGGGAACAATCAGCCCCAGCATTTT	CASREPGNNQPQHF
TRBV5-1	TRBJ1-1	once	TRBD1	TGCGCCAGCAGCGCCGTCCCGGGACAGGGGACGAACACTGAAGCTTTCTTT	CASSAVPGQGTNTEAFF
TRBV3-1	TRBJ2-7	.	TRBD1	TGTGCCAGCAGCAAGGGACAGGCGGTACCCTACGAGCAGTACTTC	CASSKGQAVPYEQYF
TRBV5-6	TRBJ1-6	.	.	TGTGCCAGCAGCTTACCGGTTTCACCCCTCCACTTT	CASSLPVSPLHF
TRBV20-1	TRBJ2-3	.	TRBD2	TGCAGTGCTAGAGACCGTCAAGCGGGGCCACGAGATACGCAGTATTTT	CSARDRQAGPRDTQYF
TRBV7-2	TRBJ2-1	.	.	TGTGCCAGCAGCTTATGGGTTCTTGGCGGTGAGCAGTTCTTC	CASSLWVLGGEQFF
TRBV6-2/TRBV6-3	TRBJ1-2	.	.	TGTGCCAGCAGTTACTTGCGCGTGGGGCGACGTGTCGGCTATGGCTACACCTTC	CASSYLRVGRRVGYGYTF
TRBV14	TRBJ2-1	.	TRBD2	TGTGCCAGCAGCCAAGATTGGACTAGCGGCTACAATGAGCAGTTCTTC	CASSQDWTSGYNEQFF
TRBV28	TRBJ2-7	once	.	TGTGCCAGCAGTCCCGGAGGTGGCCCCTACGAGCAGTACTTC	CASSPGGGPYEQYF
TRBV28	TRBJ2-7	.	.	TGTGCCAGCAGCCTTAACGCATTCTACGAGCAGTACTTC	CASSLNAFYEQYF